This TCR beta chain was sequenced for a study of graft-versus-host responses after intestinal transplantation. Data came from immunoSEQ multiplex PCR; TCRdb stores just in-frame clones and leaves some out. Of 100,000 to 130,000 clones in the sample, about 87% are singletons; the top ten hold 0.6% to 0.8%. Germline V gene sequence: CDR1 DFQATT, CDR2 SNEGSKA (reference sequence). The CDR3 is 11 amino acids. About this clone: Its antigen is undetermined.

Study outcomes and limitations: Among recipient marrow samples, GvH clones were found; some appeared first in ileum or blood.

V usage is TRBV20-1 and J usage is TRBJ2-5; TRBD2 is a possible D gene (5 bases). Sequenced here: unstimulated CD4+ T cells sorted from spleen or lymph node cells, sampled before transplant. This clonotype originated in a human donor who was the organ donor for an intestinal transplant. This CDR3 is CGSGRQETQYF. Here the CDR3 DNA reads TGCGGGAGTGGACGGCAAGAGACCCAGTACTTC.